This T cell receptor beta chain was profiled in a study of cytomegalovirus exposure and HLA in healthy donors. About the research overall: Early release data held 80 million to 100 million unique TCRs from HLA-typed donors.

Primers for the PCR totalled 60 Vbeta and 13 Jbeta. Sequencing used immunoSEQ multiplex PCR; TCRdb keeps in-frame clones, though not all of them. The table shows some 110,000 clones, with about four fifths occurring only once. Deletions cut 2 bases from V and 9 bases from J, with 11 bases between. This CDR3 region has 13 residues. Germline-derived CDR1 and CDR2 are GTSNPN and SVGIG (reference sequence). The source material was PBMCs. The clonotype originates from a man aged 30 to 45 in good health and CMV-seropositive. V usage is TRBV30 and J usage is TRBJ1-6, with a weak D call TRBD1 (5 bases). The CDR3 protein is CAWSRRVVSPLHF. CDR3 nucleotide sequence: TGTGCCTGGAGTCGCAGGGTTGTTTCACCCCTCCACTTT. The full variable domain, with the rest looked up from reference TRBV30 and TRBJ1-6, is SQTIHQWPATLVQPVGSPLSLECTVEGTSNPNLYWYRQAAGRGLQLLFYSVGIGQISSEVPQNLSASRPQDRQFILSSKKLLLSDSGFYLCAWSRRVVSPLHFGNGTRLTVT.